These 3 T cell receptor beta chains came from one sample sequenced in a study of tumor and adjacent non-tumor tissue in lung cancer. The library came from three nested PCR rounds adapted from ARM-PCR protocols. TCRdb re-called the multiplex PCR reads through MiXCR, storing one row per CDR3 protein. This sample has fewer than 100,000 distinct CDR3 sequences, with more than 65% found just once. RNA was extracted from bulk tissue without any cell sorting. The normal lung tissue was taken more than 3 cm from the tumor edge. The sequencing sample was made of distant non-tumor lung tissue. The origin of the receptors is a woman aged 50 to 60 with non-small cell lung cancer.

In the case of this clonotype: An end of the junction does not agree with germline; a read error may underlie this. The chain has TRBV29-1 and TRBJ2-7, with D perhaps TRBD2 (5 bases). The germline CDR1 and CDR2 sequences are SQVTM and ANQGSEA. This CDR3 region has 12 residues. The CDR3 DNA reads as TGCAGTGTTGAGCATGGGAGCCACGAGCAGTACTTC. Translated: CSVEHGSHEQYF.

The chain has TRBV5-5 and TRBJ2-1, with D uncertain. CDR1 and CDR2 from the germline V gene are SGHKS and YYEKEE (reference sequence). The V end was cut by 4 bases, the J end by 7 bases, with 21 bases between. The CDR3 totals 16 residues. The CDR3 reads CASSVPWPSVDNEQFF. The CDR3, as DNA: TGTGCCAGCAGCGTCCCATGGCCCTCAGTGGATAATGAGCAGTTCTTC.

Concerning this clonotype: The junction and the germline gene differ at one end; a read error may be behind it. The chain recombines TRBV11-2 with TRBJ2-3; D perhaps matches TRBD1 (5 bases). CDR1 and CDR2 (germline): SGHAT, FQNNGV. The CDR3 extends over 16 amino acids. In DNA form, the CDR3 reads TGTGCCAGCAGCTTAGGTGTTAGGGTTGATACAGGTACGCAGTATTTT. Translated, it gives CASSLGVRVDTGTQYF.